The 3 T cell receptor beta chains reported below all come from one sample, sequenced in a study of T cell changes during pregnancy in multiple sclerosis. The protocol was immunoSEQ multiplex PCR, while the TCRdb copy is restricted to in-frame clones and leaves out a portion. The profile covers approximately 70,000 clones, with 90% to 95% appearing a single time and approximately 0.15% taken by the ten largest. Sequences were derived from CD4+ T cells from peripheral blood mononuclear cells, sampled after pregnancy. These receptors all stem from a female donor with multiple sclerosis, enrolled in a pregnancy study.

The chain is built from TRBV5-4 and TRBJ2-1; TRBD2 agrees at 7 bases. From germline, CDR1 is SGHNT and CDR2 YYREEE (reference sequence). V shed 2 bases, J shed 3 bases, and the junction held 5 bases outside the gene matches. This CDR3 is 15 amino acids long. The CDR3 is CASSFASGSYNEQFF. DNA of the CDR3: TGTGCCAGCAGCTTCGCTAGCGGAAGCTACAATGAGCAGTTCTTC.

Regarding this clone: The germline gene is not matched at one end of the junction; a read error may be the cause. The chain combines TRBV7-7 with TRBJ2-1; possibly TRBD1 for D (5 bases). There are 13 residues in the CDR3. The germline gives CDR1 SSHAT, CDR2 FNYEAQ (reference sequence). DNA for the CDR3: TGTGCTAGCAGCTTAAGGCAGGGCGGTGAGCAGTTCTTC. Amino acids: CASSLRQGGEQFF.

The DNA for the CDR3 is TGTGCCAGCAGTCATGGGGAGACGCATGGCTACACCTTC. Its protein product is CASSHGETHGYTF. The rearrangement joins TRBV6-5 to TRBJ1-2, with D unresolved. Germline V gene lookup returns CDR1 MNHEY and CDR2 SVGAGI. The ends were cut back, 5 bases at V and 6 bases at J, with 13 bases in the middle. The CDR3 is 13 residues long.